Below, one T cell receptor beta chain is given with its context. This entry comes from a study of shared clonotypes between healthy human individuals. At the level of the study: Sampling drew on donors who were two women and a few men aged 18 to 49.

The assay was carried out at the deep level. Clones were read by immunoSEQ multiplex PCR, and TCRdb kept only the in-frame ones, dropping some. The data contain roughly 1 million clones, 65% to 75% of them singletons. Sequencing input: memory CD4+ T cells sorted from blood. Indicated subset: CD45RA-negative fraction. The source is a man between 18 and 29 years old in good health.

CDR3 sequence (DNA): TGTGCCAGCAGCGGACCACATGACTATGGCTACACCTTC. Translated, it gives CASSGPHDYGYTF. The chain employs TRBV9 and TRBJ1-2; D remains ambiguous. Germline V gives CDR1 SGDLS, CDR2 YYNGEE. This CDR3 has 13 amino acids. V lost 3 bases to trimming and J lost 3 bases, with 9 bases between them.